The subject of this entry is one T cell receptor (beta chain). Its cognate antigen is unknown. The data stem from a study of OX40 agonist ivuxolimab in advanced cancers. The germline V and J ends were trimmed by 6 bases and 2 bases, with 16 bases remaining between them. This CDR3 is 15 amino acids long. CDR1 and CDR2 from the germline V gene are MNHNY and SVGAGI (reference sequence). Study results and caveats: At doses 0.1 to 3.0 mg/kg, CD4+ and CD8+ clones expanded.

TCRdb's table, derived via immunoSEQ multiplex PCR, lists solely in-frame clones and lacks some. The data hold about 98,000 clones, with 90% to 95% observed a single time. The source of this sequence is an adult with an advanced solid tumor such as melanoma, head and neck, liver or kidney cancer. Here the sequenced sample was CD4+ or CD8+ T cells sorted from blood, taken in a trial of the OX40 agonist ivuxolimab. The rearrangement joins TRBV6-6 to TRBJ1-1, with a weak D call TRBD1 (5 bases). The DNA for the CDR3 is TGTGCCAGCAGCCGGACAAGAGAATCCAACACTGAAGCTTTCTTT. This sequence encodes CASSRTRESNTEAFF.